Below, one TCR beta chain is given with its context. Antigen: not known. The data stem from a study of cytomegalovirus exposure and HLA in healthy donors. Turning to the study itself: In a later analysis, the 90 to 150 validation repertoires were reported to have used the same platform as the approximately 700 first-cohort repertoires.

The V gene's germline CDR1 is MDHEN and CDR2 SYDVKM. V was pared by 5 bases and J by 1 base, with 14 bases between. This CDR3 comprises 15 residues. TCRdb keeps only in-frame clones here, not all; method: immunoSEQ multiplex PCR. The repertoire holds roughly 120,000 clones, with just under 95% as singletons. Overall study results and limits: According to a later analysis, TCR clusters from the first cohort tended to co-occur in the 120 or so validation repertoires. It was 150 to 200 TCR beta chains that were listed as cytomegalovirus-associated.

The J gene is TRBJ1-2, the V gene TRBV28; unclear D gene. The TCR was taken from a woman under 30 in good health and CMV-seronegative. Input material: PBMCs. The CDR3 DNA is TGTGCCAGCAGTCCGCCGGGGAGGGTTAACTATGGCTACACCTTC. This encodes CASSPPGRVNYGYTF.